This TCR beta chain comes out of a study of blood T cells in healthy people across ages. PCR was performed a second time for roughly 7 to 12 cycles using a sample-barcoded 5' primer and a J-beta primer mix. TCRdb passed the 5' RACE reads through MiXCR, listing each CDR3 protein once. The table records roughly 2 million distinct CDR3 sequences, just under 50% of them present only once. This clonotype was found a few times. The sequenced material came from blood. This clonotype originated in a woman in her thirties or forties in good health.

CDR3 nucleotides: TGTGCCAGCAGTTTACAGAACGCAGCTTACGAGCAGTACTTC. Translating gives CASSLQNAAYEQYF. The rearrangement joins TRBV28 to TRBJ2-7; D is unresolved. The germline gives CDR1 MDHEN, CDR2 SYDVKM. Trimming removed 2 bases from V and 4 bases from J, with 12 bases in between. CDR3 length equals 14 residues.